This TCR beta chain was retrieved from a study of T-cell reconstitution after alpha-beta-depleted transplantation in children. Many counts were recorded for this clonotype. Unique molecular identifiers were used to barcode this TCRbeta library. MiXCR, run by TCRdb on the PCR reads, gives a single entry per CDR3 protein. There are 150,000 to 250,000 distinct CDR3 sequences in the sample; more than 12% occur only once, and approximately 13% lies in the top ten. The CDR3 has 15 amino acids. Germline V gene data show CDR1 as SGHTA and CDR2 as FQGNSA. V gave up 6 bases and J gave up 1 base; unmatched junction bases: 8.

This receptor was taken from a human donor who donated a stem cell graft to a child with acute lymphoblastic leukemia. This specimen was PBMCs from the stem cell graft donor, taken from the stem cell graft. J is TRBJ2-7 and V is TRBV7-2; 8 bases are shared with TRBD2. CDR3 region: CASRRWAGGSYEQYF. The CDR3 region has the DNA TGTGCCAGCAGGCGGTGGGCGGGAGGTTCCTACGAGCAGTACTTC. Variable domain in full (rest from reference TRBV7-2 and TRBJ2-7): GAGVSQSPSNKVTEKGKDVELRCDPISGHTALYWYRQSLGQGLEFLIYFQGNSAPDKSGLPSDRFSAERTGGSVSTLTIQRTQQEDSAVYLCASRRWAGGSYEQYFGPGTRLTVT.